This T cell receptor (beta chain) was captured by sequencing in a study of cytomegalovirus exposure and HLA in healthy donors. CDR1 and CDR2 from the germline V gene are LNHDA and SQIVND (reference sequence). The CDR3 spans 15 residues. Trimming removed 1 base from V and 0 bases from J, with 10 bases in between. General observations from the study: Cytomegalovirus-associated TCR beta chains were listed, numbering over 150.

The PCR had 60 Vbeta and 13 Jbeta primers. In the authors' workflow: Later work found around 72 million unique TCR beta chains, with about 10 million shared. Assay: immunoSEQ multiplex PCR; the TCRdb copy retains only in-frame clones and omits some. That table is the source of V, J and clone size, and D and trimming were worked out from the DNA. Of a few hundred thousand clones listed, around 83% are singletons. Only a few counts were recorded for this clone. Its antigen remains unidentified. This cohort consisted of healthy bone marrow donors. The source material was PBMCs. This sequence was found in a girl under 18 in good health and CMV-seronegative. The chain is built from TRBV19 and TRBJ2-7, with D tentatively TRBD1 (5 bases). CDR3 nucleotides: TGTGCCAGTAGTATAGTTAGGGGAAGCTCCTACGAGCAGTACTTC. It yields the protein CASSIVRGSSYEQYF.